Included here is one T cell receptor beta chain sequence, with context. This sample is part of a study of cytomegalovirus exposure and HLA in healthy donors. Profiled with immunoSEQ multiplex PCR; TCRdb holds only in-frame clones, not every one. The table includes roughly 60,000 clones, 92% detected once. Germline CDR1 reads SEHNR; CDR2 reads FQNEAQ (reference sequence). The CDR3 loop spans 13 amino acids. V was clipped by 4 bases and J by 4 bases, with 10 bases between them. Input material: PBMCs. This clonotype was sampled from a woman aged 18-30 years in good health and CMV-seronegative. The chain recombines TRBV7-9 with TRBJ1-1; maybe TRBD1 (5 bases). Here the CDR3 reads CASSSLGGTEAFF. The CDR3 DNA reads as TGTGCCAGCAGCTCTCTGGGGGGCACTGAAGCTTTCTTT.